This TCR beta chain was recorded in a study of cytomegalovirus exposure and HLA in healthy donors. Study-wide results and caveats: Altogether, 150 to 200 TCR beta chains were recorded as cytomegalovirus-associated.

Generated by immunoSEQ multiplex PCR, the TCRdb table keeps only in-frame clones and is missing some. The data show over 200,000 clones, around 87% seen once. The trim removed 1 base at V and 1 base at J, leaving 1 base unmatched. The CDR3 runs 15 residues. The germline gives CDR1 SEHNR, CDR2 FQNEAQ (reference sequence). Regarding this clone: Antigen specificity is unknown.

The V and J genes are TRBV7-9 and TRBJ1-5, with 7 positions matching TRBD1. Input material: PBMCs. The receptor was isolated from a woman aged 18-29 years in good health and CMV-seropositive. CDR3 amino acids: CASSLGQGSNQPQHF. The DNA for the CDR3 is TGTGCCAGCAGCTTAGGACAGGGAAGCAATCAGCCCCAGCATTTT.